This TCR beta chain was recovered during a study of early T cells in non-severe SARS-CoV-2 infection (dated by TCRdb to the early 2020s). At the level of the whole study: Bulk RNA from unsorted whole blood was used for TCR sequencing, so alpha and beta chains could not be paired.

Notes on this clonotype: What this receptor recognizes is not known. Per-base qualities were not stored, and no clone one base away is much larger.

This was a case-control study nested in a cohort of healthcare workers in London, UK, who had nasopharyngeal swab PCR tests and blood samples taken every week. Healthcare workers were enrolled in the week of the UK lockdown, from 23 to 31 March 2020, and were followed every week for up to 16 weeks. CDR1 and CDR2 are drawn from the germline V gene: MNHEY, SVGAGI. Reading from cysteine to phenylalanine, the CDR3 counts 14 amino acids. Only the CDR3 DNA is retained, 42 bases long and in frame from the first base. V is clipped by 2 bases and J by 2 bases, and the sequence between their germline boundaries is 10 bases long. General study outcomes and caveats: VDJdb matching was skewed toward anti-spike CD8 responses and likely underestimated virus-specific expansions by missing private and CD4 specificities.

Library construction relied on 5' RACE. The instrument was a NextSeq 500. Unique molecular identifiers were attached to individual cDNA molecules in the TCR library protocol so that sequencing error and PCR bias could be corrected. TCR alpha and beta chains were both sequenced, and the abundances of alpha and beta sequences in each sample were closely correlated with each other. The source study handled its data this way. V gene, J gene and CDR3 annotation of TCR sequences was performed with Decombinator V4. TCRs were defined as expanded if a significant change between any two time points was detected under a Poisson model with p below 0.0001. Abundances of TCRs were expressed as counts per million after normalisation to the total number of TCRs sequenced in each sample. TRAV1-2 paired with TRAJ12, TRAJ20 or TRAJ33 defined MAIT TCRs, while TRAV10 paired with TRAJ18 defined iNKT TCRs. VDJdb, accessed 1 November 2021, was searched for CMV, EBV and SARS-CoV-2 annotated TCRs, with TCRs annotated for multiple antigens excluded. The public reads were reprocessed in TCRdb via fastp at Q25 and MiXCR, keeping in-frame beta chains. Under each unique CDR3 protein, matching rows form one entry showing the most common genes and DNA. In this record, the V and J calls reflect TCRdb's handling and not the investigators' own analysis. Here the sample has some 45,000 distinct CDR3 sequences; roughly 6.2% occur a single time. Of the sample, around 7.7% is held by the ten largest clones.

The source is an adult who was a healthcare worker with PCR-confirmed SARS-CoV-2 infection or an uninfected control (not recorded which). This chain joins TRBV6-5 to TRBJ2-7; the D gene is possibly TRBD1 or TRBD2, with 5 bases matching each. The sample here was whole blood, taken at baseline. The CDR3 region has the sequence CASSYGGRAYEQYF. The sequence in DNA is TGTGCCAGCAGTTACGGGGGACGGGCCTACGAGCAGTACTTC.